This T cell receptor (beta chain) was obtained from a study of T-cell memory formation after mild COVID-19. Germline V gives CDR1 LNHNV, CDR2 YYDKDF (reference sequence). CDR3 length: 20 amino acids. V lost 2 bases, J lost 1 base, and 26 bases lay in between. This clonotype was found many times. TCRdb ran MiXCR on the 5' RACE reads and lists one entry per CDR3 protein. In the table there are tens of thousands of distinct CDR3 sequences, roughly an eighth of which are singletons. The sequenced material came from PBMCs or a T cell subset sorted from them (not recorded which). This receptor was obtained from a man younger than 35 who had mild COVID-19 (a few samples of this study predate the infection). Cell type and time point are not known. The chain carries TRBV15 and TRBJ1-2; weak D call: TRBD1 (5 bases). In DNA, the CDR3 is TGTGCCACCAGCAGATCCTTAATCCAGGGAGAGGGTAGCGTTAACTATGGCTACACCTTC. This translates into CATSRSLIQGEGSVNYGYTF.